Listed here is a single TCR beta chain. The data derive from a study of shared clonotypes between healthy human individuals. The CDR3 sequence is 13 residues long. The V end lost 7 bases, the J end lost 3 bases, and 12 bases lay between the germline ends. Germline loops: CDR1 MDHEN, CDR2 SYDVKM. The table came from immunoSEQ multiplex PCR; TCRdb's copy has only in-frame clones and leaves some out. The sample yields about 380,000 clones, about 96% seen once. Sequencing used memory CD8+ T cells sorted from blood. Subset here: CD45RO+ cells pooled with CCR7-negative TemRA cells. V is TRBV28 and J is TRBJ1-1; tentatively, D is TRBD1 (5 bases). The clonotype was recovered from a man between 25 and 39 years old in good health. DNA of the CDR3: TGTGCCAGCACCCCCGGGGCGTACACTGAAGCTTTCTTT. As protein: CASTPGAYTEAFF.